The 9 T cell receptor beta chains presented below share a single source sample, sequenced in a study of siplizumab effects on memory and regulatory T cells. Measured with immunoSEQ multiplex PCR; TCRdb has only the in-frame clones, and not every one. The sample includes roughly 100,000 clones, 90% to 95% of them seen just once. The sequenced material came from CD8+ T cells sorted from blood. These receptors all come from a human donor in good health.

A single count supports this clone. The chain recombines TRBV12-5 with TRBJ1-2; D might be TRBD1 (6 bases). CDR1 is LGHNT and CDR2 is FRNRAP in the germline V gene. The CDR3 has 14 residues. Trimming removed 3 bases from V and 4 bases from J, with 12 bases in between. CDR3 nucleotides: TGTGCTAGTGGTTTCGGGGGGGCCGGCTATGGCTACACCTTC. Protein sequence: CASGFGGAGYGYTF.

V usage is TRBV7-9 and J usage is TRBJ2-1; D is unresolved. With 1 base removed from V and 10 bases from J, the gap between germline ends came to 11 bases. CDR1 and CDR2 from the germline V gene are SEHNR and FQNEAQ (reference sequence). The CDR3 runs 13 residues. CDR3 sequence: CASSLVLVGEQFF. Here the CDR3 DNA reads TGTGCCAGCAGCTTAGTACTGGTGGGGGAGCAGTTCTTC.

The J gene is TRBJ1-1, the V gene TRBV29-1, with TRBD1 identical over 7 bases. J was trimmed by 1 base and V by 0 bases; bases with no gene match: 5. The CDR3 is made up of 15 amino acids. Germline-derived CDR1 and CDR2 are SQVTM and ANQGSEA. CDR3 in amino acids: CSVEDGGQQNTEAFF. The CDR3 nucleotides are TGCAGCGTTGAAGATGGGGGACAGCAGAACACTGAAGCTTTCTTT. Full variable domain (remainder filled in from reference TRBV29-1 and TRBJ1-1): SAVISQKPSRDICQRGTSLTIQCQVDSQVTMMFWYRQQPGQSLTLIATANQGSEATYESGFVIDKFPISRPNLTFSTLTVSNMSPEDSSIYLCSVEDGGQQNTEAFFGQGTRLTVV.

This clone has only one observation. The V gene is TRBV11-3, the J gene TRBJ2-1, with 9 nucleotides matching TRBD2. Germline CDR1 and CDR2: SGHNT and YENEEA. This CDR3 spans 16 amino acids. Trimming at V came to 4 bases and at J to 5 bases, leaving 9 bases not matched to a gene. CDR3 residues: CASSSESGRYNNEQFF. The CDR3 DNA sequence: TGTGCCAGCAGCTCGGAGAGCGGGAGGTACAACAATGAGCAGTTCTTC.

The gene calls are TRBV19 and TRBJ1-2; TRBD1 aligns across 9 bases. The V and J ends lost 7 bases and 9 bases, in that order; junction bases with no gene match: 6. This CDR3 is 12 amino acids long. Germline lookup yields CDR1 LNHDA and CDR2 SQIVND (reference sequence). In DNA form, the CDR3 reads TGTGCCAGTACTACGACAGGGGGTAGCTACACCTTC. Protein: CASTTTGGSYTF.

The rearrangement links TRBV20-1 to TRBJ2-1; D remains ambiguous. The length of the CDR3 is 11 residues. Trimming cost V 1 base and J 8 bases, with 6 bases left between them. CDR1 DFQATT and CDR2 SNEGSKA come from the germline V gene (reference sequence). The CDR3 DNA is TGCAGTGCTAGAGTTGGCGATGAGCAGTTCTTC. As protein: CSARVGDEQFF.

The chain uses TRBV4-2 and TRBJ2-3; no definite D call. Trimming removed 1 base from V and 6 bases from J, with 2 bases in between. The germline V gene has CDR1 LGHNA and CDR2 YNFKEQ. The CDR3 consists of 11 residues. DNA of the CDR3: TGTGCCAGCAGCCAAGGCGATACGCAGTATTTT. This gives the protein CASSQGDTQYF.

The chain is built from TRBV7-2 and TRBJ2-7; 9 bases are shared with TRBD2. The V segment lost 3 bases and the J segment 4 bases; nucleotides outside the gene matches: 7. The CDR3 has 15 residues. Germline assignment: CDR1 SGHTA and CDR2 FQGNSA. CDR3 protein: CASSFAGGPSYEQYF. DNA of the CDR3: TGTGCCAGCAGCTTTGCGGGAGGGCCTAGTTACGAGCAGTACTTC.

The chain is built from TRBV5-4 and TRBJ1-2, with D hard to call. From germline, CDR1 is SGHNT and CDR2 YYREEE (reference sequence). Trimming stripped 1 base from V and 4 bases from J, with 14 bases between. The CDR3 runs 15 residues. In DNA, the CDR3 is TGTGCCAGCAGCTTGTCGGCCGACCTGGGCTATGGCTACACCTTC. Translated, it gives CASSLSADLGYGYTF.